These T cell receptor beta chains were read from a single sample in a study of T cells in localized non-small cell lung cancer. Measured with immunoSEQ multiplex PCR; TCRdb has only the in-frame clones, and not every one. This table holds over 6,000 clones, 80% to 95% found once. The sequenced sample was peripheral blood, obtained before any cancer treatment. All receptors come from a woman aged 40-75 years with stage I lung adenocarcinoma. Each CDR3 is given with its conserved first and last residue. Fields, in order: CDR3 length, V gene, clone size, D gene, J gene, CDR3 DNA, CDR3 protein. A D gene is named only where the DNA matches it firmly. Clone size is stated in some rows and not others, as once, few, many or a class when expanded.

CDR3 length: 15; V gene: TRBV7-9; clone size: -; D gene: TRBD2; J gene: TRBJ2-5; CDR3 DNA: TGTGCCAGCAGCCCAGGGACTAGCGGGAGGGAGACCCAGTACTTC; CDR3 protein: CASSPGTSGRETQYF
CDR3 length: 14; V gene: TRBV6-6; clone size: once; D gene: TRBD1; J gene: TRBJ1-1; CDR3 DNA: TGTGCCAGCAGTTTGGACAGGGGGGACACTGAAGCTTTCTTT; CDR3 protein: CASSLDRGDTEAFF
CDR3 length: 15; V gene: TRBV19; clone size: -; D gene: -; J gene: TRBJ2-2; CDR3 DNA: TGTGCCAGTTCCGTCCGGGGACGGGACACCGGGGAGCTGTTTTTT; CDR3 protein: CASSVRGRDTGELFF
CDR3 length: 14; V gene: TRBV5-1; clone size: -; D gene: -; J gene: TRBJ1-4; CDR3 DNA: TGCGCCAGCAGCTTAGGACCAACCGAGGAAAAACTGTTTTTT; CDR3 protein: CASSLGPTEEKLFF
CDR3 length: 13; V gene: TRBV19; clone size: -; D gene: TRBD1; J gene: TRBJ1-3; CDR3 DNA: TGTGCCAGTAGCAGGGGGTTTAGAAACACCATATATTTT; CDR3 protein: CASSRGFRNTIYF
CDR3 length: 15; V gene: TRBV2; clone size: -; D gene: TRBD1; J gene: TRBJ1-6; CDR3 DNA: TGTGCCAGCAGCTCACAGGGGGATTATAATTCACCCCTCCACTTT; CDR3 protein: CASSSQGDYNSPLHF
CDR3 length: 15; V gene: TRBV4-2; clone size: -; D gene: -; J gene: TRBJ1-2; CDR3 DNA: TGTGCCAGCAGCTTTTGGACTCGTATTAACTATGGCTACACCTTC; CDR3 protein: CASSFWTRINYGYTF
CDR3 length: 15; V gene: TRBV25-1; clone size: -; D gene: -; J gene: TRBJ1-6; CDR3 DNA: TGTGCCAGCAGACTCAGGGGTTCTACGAATTCACCCCTCCACTTT; CDR3 protein: CASRLRGSTNSPLHF
CDR3 length: 16; V gene: TRBV25-1; clone size: -; D gene: TRBD2; J gene: TRBJ2-6; CDR3 DNA: TGTGCCAGCAGTGGGGGAGGGGACTCTGGGGCCAACGTCCTGACTTTC; CDR3 protein: CASSGGGDSGANVLTF
CDR3 length: 16; V gene: TRBV30; clone size: -; D gene: TRBD1; J gene: TRBJ1-6; CDR3 DNA: TGTGCCTGGAGTCGCTCTCGGACAGGGCGAAATTCACCCCTCCACTTT; CDR3 protein: CAWSRSRTGRNSPLHF
CDR3 length: 15; V gene: TRBV7-9; clone size: -; D gene: TRBD1; J gene: TRBJ2-3; CDR3 DNA: TGTGCCAGCAGCCCGCCGATAAGACAGGGGGATACGCAGTATTTT; CDR3 protein: CASSPPIRQGDTQYF
CDR3 length: 13; V gene: TRBV29-1; clone size: once; D gene: -; J gene: TRBJ1-2; CDR3 DNA: TGCAGCGACACCGGACGGCCCAGAGATGGCTACACCTTC; CDR3 protein: CSDTGRPRDGYTF
CDR3 length: 14; V gene: TRBV5-1; clone size: -; D gene: -; J gene: TRBJ1-2; CDR3 DNA: TGCGCCAGCAGCCTGATAGGACAGAATTATGGCTACACCTTC; CDR3 protein: CASSLIGQNYGYTF
CDR3 length: 16; V gene: TRBV11-2; clone size: -; D gene: -; J gene: TRBJ2-2; CDR3 DNA: TGTGCCAGCAGTCCCCAGACAGGTTCTTACACCGGGGAGCTGTTTTTT; CDR3 protein: CASSPQTGSYTGELFF
CDR3 length: 15; V gene: TRBV7-9; clone size: -; D gene: -; J gene: TRBJ1-1; CDR3 DNA: TGTGCCAGCAGCCCCCGGCAACAGGGAGACACTGAAGCTTTCTTT; CDR3 protein: CASSPRQQGDTEAFF
CDR3 length: 17; V gene: TRBV1; clone size: -; D gene: -; J gene: TRBJ2-5; CDR3 DNA: TGCACCAGCAGCCAGAGGACTAGCGGGGGGGGGCAAGAGACCCAGTACTTC; CDR3 protein: CTSSQRTSGGGQETQYF
CDR3 length: 13; V gene: TRBV2; clone size: -; D gene: -; J gene: TRBJ2-5; CDR3 DNA: TGTGCCAGCAAGCTGAATGGGCAAGAGACCCAGTACTTC; CDR3 protein: CASKLNGQETQYF